Detailed here is one T cell receptor beta chain. Its binding antigen is unknown. Base qualities are not at hand, and no much larger clone is one base apart. The CDR3 has 17 amino acids, counting the end cysteine and phenylalanine. Solely the CDR3 DNA is kept, with 51 bases framed from the first base. After removal of 3 bases from V and 5 bases from J, the junction retains 12 bases not matched to a gene. CDR1 and CDR2 (KGHSH, LQKENI) derive from the germline V gene. The donors were healthy, HIV-negative adults who had no recently reported acute infections or vaccinations. Only Caucasian adults living in Nashville, Tennessee, USA were represented among the donors. CD4+ T cells were enriched through magnetic negative selection, after which naive cells were positively selected on CD45RA and the remaining negative fraction served as the memory subset. Blood was collected by leukapheresis, and PBMCs were isolated by Ficoll-Histopaque density gradient centrifugation and then cryopreserved in liquid nitrogen vapor phase. Analytical flow cytometry was used to check the purity and quantity of each magnetically sorted T cell population. Genomic DNA was isolated from every sorted fraction and measured by UV absorbance on a Nanodrop 2000c.

Using the deep immunoSEQ assay, TCR CDR3 regions were amplified from genomic DNA by multiplex PCR. Genomic DNA extracted from each cell subset was distributed evenly over all wells of several immunoSEQ 96-well plates, and each plate served as one replicate. Each replicate PCR for sorted subsets received about 210 ng genomic DNA, equal to tens of thousands of T cell genomes. Purified libraries were quantified with a Qubit 3.0 fluorometer, sized on a Bioanalyzer 2100, and re-quantified with the KAPA Library Quantification kit. Every immunoSEQ 96-well plate was sequenced on a separate single-read 150-cycle Illumina NextSeq 550 flow cell. Processing in the source paper ran as follows. Because the immunoSEQ output included only junctional sequences and no quality scores, the filtering could not be the same as the filtering used for full-length reads. To assign V/J genes and CDR3, sequences were annotated against IMGT germline references using PyIR, a Python wrapper for IgBLAST v1.9. Reads with weak V/J assignments (E-value above 1e-6), missing CDR3, stop codons, out-of-frame junctions, or ambiguous translated residues were removed. V3J clonotypes were defined by identical inferred V gene, J gene, and CDR3 amino acid sequence. Percentage overlap between repertoires was computed as shared unique clonotypes divided by the size of the smaller repertoire. Three approaches were used to assess repertoire richness: RTK rarefaction, the Chao1 estimator, and Recon v2.1 estimates of unobserved clonotypes. For all TCRbeta clonotypes obtained by the gDNA method from a handful of donors, generation probabilities were computed with OLGA. TCRdb retrieved this table from immuneACCESS and kept in-frame rearrangements only. Not all clones are present; in checked studies, unresolved V genes account for under half, and no reason is known for the remainder. V and J calls and clone size are given by that table; D and trimming were obtained from the DNA. Counted in this sample were approximately 1.5 million clones; 95% to 99% of them appeared once. Roughly 0.45% of the sample is held by the ten biggest clonotypes.

This specimen belongs to a study of shared clonotypes between healthy human individuals (dated by TCRdb to the early 2020s). Regarding the complete study: A couple of women and a few men aged 18 to 49 years were included in the cohort. Per donor, three plates each were used for CD4 naive and CD4 memory, two for CD8 naive, and one for CD8 memory. To estimate repertoire size and how much clonotype sharing occurs between individuals, the study deeply sequenced the blood TCR repertoires of several healthy adults. Different laboratories and diverse techniques were used to prepare libraries and sequence TCR repertoires, to increase sequencing depth and limit assay-specific biases. Each donor's leukapheresis produced roughly between roughly 0.94 and 9.5 billion PBMCs.

Broad study findings and their caveats: Pairwise subsampling led to the expectation that sequencing depth would affect the degree of clonotype sharing among donors. Estimated clonotype richness was generally larger for naive than for memory subsets. Only blood was sampled, and tissue TCR repertoires likely differ from those in blood. Clonotypes shared by all four sorted-subset donors showed higher generation probabilities than non-shared clonotypes. The small number of donors limited the genetic and exposure-history diversity represented. When a few donors were compared, the shared fraction of clonotypes was roughly 4.8% for naive CD4, 3.5% to 4% for naive CD8, roughly 2.5% for memory CD4, and about 0.36% for memory CD8. Even with the large sequencing depth, rarefaction of the sorted-subset datasets indicated that sequencing was incomplete.

Sequenced material: naive CD4+ T cells sorted from blood. The cell subset or site label, as the study defines it: CD45RA+ positively selected. Recombination joined TRBV18 with TRBJ2-2, with 7 bases in between that match TRBD2. This clonotype was obtained from a man aged 25-45 years in good health. The DNA is TGTGCCAGCTCACCTTTCCAGGGAGGGGCCCGAACCGGGGAGCTGTTTTTT. Translated, it reads CASSPFQGGARTGELFF. The variable domain in full, with residues beyond the CDR3 obtained from the reference TRBV18 and TRBJ2-2 genes, is NAGVMQNPRHLVRRRGQEARLRCSPMKGHSHVYWYRQLPEEGLKFMVYLQKENIIDESGMPKERFSAEFPKEGPSILRIQQVVRGDSAAYFCASSPFQGGARTGELFFGEGSRLTVL.